These 27 T cell receptor beta chains were sequenced from one sample in a study of control samples from healthy donors and cancer patients. Repertoires were generated with immunoSEQ multiplex PCR, while TCRdb's copy carries only in-frame clones and drops some. The sample lists about 150,000 clones; 89% were seen once. Sequencing was done on a sample of blood. These receptors all come from a man aged 25-40 years in good health.

This clone was seen only a few times. The chain recombines TRBV11-3 with TRBJ2-7, with 7 bases identical to TRBD2. Trimming removed 5 bases from V and 2 bases from J; junction bases left unmatched: 12. The CDR3 is 16 amino acids. Germline CDR1 is SGHNT and CDR2 is YENEEA. CDR3: CASSPERGPGPYEQYF. For the CDR3, the DNA is TGTGCCAGCAGCCCAGAGCGGGGACCTGGGCCCTACGAGCAGTACTTC.

This chain links TRBV30 with TRBJ1-1, with D tentatively TRBD1 (5 bases). V lost 1 base, J lost 5 bases, and 20 bases lay in between. The CDR3 runs to 16 residues. Germline loops: CDR1 GTSNPN, CDR2 SVGIG (reference sequence). CDR3 protein: CAWSARARRVLTEAFF. In DNA form, the CDR3 reads TGTGCCTGGAGTGCCCGAGCACGCAGGGTGTTGACTGAAGCTTTCTTT.

Turning to this clone: Distinct nucleotide sequences in the sample also encode this CDR3. The chain has TRBV27 and TRBJ1-5; 8 bases fit TRBD1. The CDR3 is made up of 13 amino acids. V gave up 4 bases and J gave up 7 bases; unmatched junction bases: 3. CDR1 and CDR2 from the germline V gene are MNHEY and SMNVEV (reference sequence). The CDR3 reads CASSWDRQQPQHF. In DNA, the CDR3 is TGTGCCAGCAGTTGGGACAGGCAGCAGCCCCAGCATTTT.

CDR3 in DNA: TGTGCCACCAGTCTGGGCGGGGCAGCTCAAAACTGGAGGGAGACCCAGTACTTC. Its protein product is CATSLGGAAQNWRETQYF. V gene TRBV24-1 combines with J gene TRBJ2-5; weak D call: TRBD2 (6 bases). Germline CDR1 reads KGHDR; CDR2 reads SFDVKD. This CDR3 spans 18 amino acids. The V end lost 6 bases, the J end lost 5 bases, and 27 bases lay between the germline ends.

The rearrangement joins TRBV12-3 or TRBV12-4 to TRBJ1-2; 7 positions agree with TRBD1. The CDR3 contains 12 residues. V gave up 10 bases and J gave up 4 bases; unmatched junction bases: 6. The CDR3 protein is CATAGGPYGYTF. CDR3 nucleotides: TGTGCCACCGCAGGGGGGCCCTATGGCTACACCTTC.

The V call is TRBV6-1, the J call TRBJ1-2; no clear D gene. This CDR3 spans 16 amino acids. Trimming took off 2 bases at V and 5 bases at J, with 18 bases between the two ends. CDR1 is MNHNS and CDR2 is SASEGT in the germline V gene. DNA for the CDR3: TGTGCCAGCAGTGAATTTTCGGCCGAGCATATATATGGCTACACCTTC. Encoded protein: CASSEFSAEHIYGYTF.

The rearrangement joins TRBV19 to TRBJ1-2; maybe TRBD1 (6 bases). Trimming took 4 bases from V and 8 from J, leaving 20 bases between them. This CDR3 contains 15 residues. From germline, CDR1 is LNHDA and CDR2 SQIVND (reference sequence). The CDR3 is CASSTPQPGAGGYTF. Written as DNA, the CDR3 is TGTGCCAGTAGTACACCCCAACCAGGGGCGGGCGGCTACACCTTC.

Only one count was recorded for this clone. The sample carries other DNA sequences with the same CDR3. J is TRBJ1-1 and V is TRBV19, with D possibly matching TRBD1 (6 bases). Germline loops: CDR1 LNHDA, CDR2 SQIVND (reference sequence). CDR3 length: 14 residues. V lost 1 base to trimming and J lost 2 bases, with 8 bases between them. The CDR3: CASSIGGGNTEAFF. The CDR3, as DNA: TGTGCCAGTAGTATAGGGGGGGGCAACACTGAAGCTTTCTTT.

The rearrangement links TRBV6-6 to TRBJ1-4; D gene ambiguous. Germline assignment: CDR1 MNHNY and CDR2 SVGAGI (reference sequence). The CDR3 is 13 residues long. V was pared by 7 bases and J by 8 bases, with 14 bases between. CDR3 protein: CASKDPIGEKLFF. The CDR3 bases are TGTGCCAGCAAGGATCCGATAGGCGAAAAACTGTTTTTT.

A few counts support this clone. The chain joins TRBV14 to TRBJ1-6; D call uncertain. V was pared by 1 base and J by 11 bases, with 15 bases between. The CDR3 has 15 amino acids. Germline V gives CDR1 SGHDN, CDR2 FVKESK. CDR3 amino acids: CASSQGARIRTPLHF. The DNA of the CDR3 is TGTGCCAGCAGCCAAGGGGCCAGGATTAGGACACCCCTCCACTTT.

This chain uses TRBV10-3 with TRBJ2-7; maybe TRBD2 (6 bases). Germline loops: CDR1 ENHRY, CDR2 SYGVKD. V was clipped by 0 bases and J by 11 bases, with 17 bases between them. This CDR3 is built from 14 residues. The CDR3 is CAISESGGMFNKYF. The CDR3 bases are TGTGCCATCAGTGAGTCAGGAGGGATGTTTAATAAGTACTTC.

This sequence joins TRBV7-3 and TRBJ2-2; 9 bases are shared with TRBD2. CDR1 SGHTA and CDR2 FQGTGA come from the germline V gene. The CDR3 length is 16 residues. The V gene end was trimmed by 4 bases and the J gene end by 1 base; junction bases not matched to a gene: 4. The CDR3 loop reads CASSSGTSRNTGELFF. CDR3 nucleotides: TGTGCCAGCAGCTCGGGGACTAGCCGGAACACCGGGGAGCTGTTTTTT.

The CDR3 here is CASSVDEGEQFF. In DNA form, the CDR3 reads TGTGCCAGCAGCGTAGACGAAGGCGAGCAGTTCTTC. The V call is TRBV7-3, the J call TRBJ2-1; D is unclear. V was cut by 5 bases and J by 10 bases, with 12 bases left in between. This CDR3 is 12 amino acids long. CDR1 SGHTA and CDR2 FQGTGA come from the germline V gene.

The chain employs TRBV30 and TRBJ1-2, with D possibly being TRBD1 (5 bases). V shed 6 bases and J shed 4 bases, with 15 bases lying between them. The CDR3 is made up of 13 amino acids. CDR1 and CDR2 (germline): GTSNPN, SVGIG (reference sequence). DNA of the CDR3: TGTGCCTGCCTTTTGGGTGGGGGCTATGGCTACACCTTC. It is translated as CACLLGGGYGYTF.

The chain recombines TRBV18 with TRBJ2-1; TRBD2 aligns across 7 bases. V was clipped by 3 bases and J by 9 bases; unmatched bases: 14. The CDR3 has 16 residues. Germline V CDR1 and CDR2: KGHSH, LQKENI. In nucleotides, the CDR3 is TGTGCCAGCTCACCGCGCGGGAGTGCCGTGGGTAGTGAGCAGTTCTTC. Translated, it gives CASSPRGSAVGSEQFF.

As regards this clone: At one end the junction does not follow the germline gene, possibly because of a read error. J is TRBJ2-3 and V is TRBV6-2 or TRBV6-3; D is undetermined. Germline values: CDR1 MNHEY, CDR2 SVGEGT. CDR3 length: 14 residues. The CDR3 bases are TGTGCCAGCAGATACTATGGCGTCACAGATACGCAGTATTTT. Translation gives CASRYYGVTDTQYF.

The rearrangement uses TRBV7-2 and TRBJ2-1, with D tentatively TRBD2 (6 bases). The V gene lost 3 bases and the J gene lost 7 bases, with 13 bases spanning the gap. The CDR3 has 14 amino acids. Germline CDR1 is SGHTA and CDR2 is FQGNSA. In nucleotides, the CDR3 is TGTGCCAGCAGCTTTACGGGAGCAAGTAATGAGCAGTTCTTC. It encodes CASSFTGASNEQFF.

The gene calls are TRBV7-9 and TRBJ2-1; D is unresolved. This CDR3 has 13 amino acids. Germline V gives CDR1 SEHNR, CDR2 FQNEAQ (reference sequence). Trimming took off 5 bases at V and 7 bases at J, with 12 bases between the two ends. The CDR3 protein is CASSRLRLNEQFF. The CDR3 DNA sequence: TGTGCCAGCAGCCGTCTACGGCTGAATGAGCAGTTCTTC.

The V call is TRBV6-6, the J call TRBJ2-2, with 9 bases fitting TRBD2. V lost 7 bases and J lost 6; bases outside the gene matches: 6. This CDR3 has 14 amino acids. The germline V gene encodes CDR1 MNHNY and CDR2 SVGAGI (reference sequence). The CDR3 loop reads CASTGTSYAGELFF. The CDR3 DNA is TGTGCCAGCACGGGGACTAGCTATGCCGGGGAGCTGTTTTTT.

A single count supports this clone. The chain uses TRBV18 and TRBJ1-2; TRBD1 matches 7 bases. Germline V gene data show CDR1 as KGHSH and CDR2 as LQKENI. This CDR3 has 15 residues. J was trimmed by 5 bases and V by 0 bases; bases with no gene match: 6. DNA of the CDR3: TGTGCCAGCTCACCACCCCCGACAGGGAGTTATGGCTACACCTTC. Translation gives CASSPPPTGSYGYTF.

The chain combines TRBV24-1 with TRBJ2-3; maybe TRBD2 (5 bases). Germline V gives CDR1 KGHDR, CDR2 SFDVKD. The CDR3 is 16 amino acids. V was pared by 0 bases and J by 0 bases, with 9 bases between. CDR3 loop: CATSDLQGLSTDTQYF. CDR3 in DNA: TGTGCCACCAGTGATTTGCAAGGACTGAGCACAGATACGCAGTATTTT.

The chain has TRBV11-3 and TRBJ1-2, with D unclear. CDR1 and CDR2 (germline): SGHNT, YENEEA. CDR3 length: 12 amino acids. The ends were cut back, 6 bases at V and 4 bases at J, with 9 bases in the middle. CDR3 region: CASSFGVYGYTF. DNA for the CDR3: TGTGCCAGCAGTTTTGGGGTCTATGGCTACACCTTC. Full variable domain (missing parts from reference TRBV11-3 and TRBJ1-2): EAGVVQSPRYKIIEKKQPVAFWCNPISGHNTLYWYLQNLGQGPELLIRYENEEAVDDSQLPKDRFSAERLKGVDSTLKIQPAELGDSAVYLCASSFGVYGYTFGSGTRLTVV.

V is TRBV7-9 and J is TRBJ1-5; no clear D gene. The length of the CDR3 is 12 residues. Trimming left V 4 bases short and J 6 bases short, with 7 bases between. Germline lookup yields CDR1 SEHNR and CDR2 FQNEAQ (reference sequence). CDR3 amino acids: CASSWGGQPQHF. CDR3 nucleotides: TGTGCCAGCAGCTGGGGAGGTCAGCCCCAGCATTTT.

The chain recombines TRBV6-2 or TRBV6-3 with TRBJ2-1; TRBD2 agrees at 9 bases. After removal of 4 bases from V and 9 bases from J, the junction contained 13 bases not matched to a gene. This CDR3 contains 16 residues. Germline V gene lookup returns CDR1 MNHEY and CDR2 SVGEGT. The CDR3 protein is CASSSPRAGGPGEQFF. DNA for the CDR3: TGTGCCAGCAGTTCCCCCCGGGCGGGAGGGCCGGGTGAGCAGTTCTTC.

This clone came up once. The rearrangement links TRBV19 to TRBJ2-1; 9 bases are shared with TRBD2. V lost 2 bases, J lost 0 bases, and 11 bases stayed unmatched. The CDR3 totals 19 residues. From germline, CDR1 is LNHDA and CDR2 SQIVND (reference sequence). The CDR3 nucleotides are TGTGCCAGTAGTATAAATCCAGATAGCGGGGGCGACTCCTACAATGAGCAGTTCTTC. It codes for CASSINPDSGGDSYNEQFF. Full variable domain (outside the CDR3, taken from reference TRBV19 and TRBJ2-1): DGGITQSPKYLFRKEGQNVTLSCEQNLNHDAMYWYRQDPGQGLRLIYYSQIVNDFQKGDIAEGYSVSREKKESFPLTVTSAQKNPTAFYLCASSINPDSGGDSYNEQFFGPGTRLTVL.

The rearrangement joins TRBV7-3 to TRBJ1-2; tentative D call: TRBD1 (5 bases). Trimming removed 0 bases at V and 7 bases at J, with 15 bases between. The CDR3 runs 15 residues. Germline CDR1 reads SGHTA; CDR2 reads FQGTGA. The CDR3: CASSLTGTTTAGYTF. In nucleotides, the CDR3 is TGTGCCAGCAGCTTAACTGGGACTACCACGGCTGGCTACACCTTC.

This clone was found once. The gene calls are TRBV11-3 and TRBJ2-7; D not certain. The CDR3 is made up of 14 amino acids. CDR1 is SGHNT and CDR2 is YENEEA in the germline V gene. V lost 5 bases and J lost 4, with 15 bases in between. The DNA for the CDR3 is TGTGCCAGCAGCCACGAGAGGTACCCATACGAGCAGTACTTC. Its protein is CASSHERYPYEQYF.